Listed below are T cell receptor beta chains from one sample, sequenced in a study of blood T cell repertoires in COVID-19. Produced via immunoSEQ multiplex PCR; TCRdb's table is partial and in-frame only. The repertoire includes almost 400,000 clones, 88% of them detected once, and more than 0.9% sits in the top ten. The material sequenced was PBMCs or T cells enriched from blood (not recorded which). The receptors stem from a woman in her twenties or thirties with acute COVID-19. CDR3s include the opening cysteine and the closing phenylalanine or tryptophan. A D gene is named only where the DNA matches it firmly. Expanded clones are given a class, and other clones once, few, many or no size at all.

size,length,D,V,J,CDR3,DNA
once,12,NA,TRBV28,TRBJ1-4,CASSFGSGKLFF,TGTGCCAGCAGTTTTGGATCAGGGAAACTGTTTTTT
NA,14,TRBD1,TRBV5-5,TRBJ2-7,CASEPRTGVNEQYF,TGTGCCAGCGAACCCCGGACAGGAGTAAACGAGCAGTACTTC
NA,14,NA,TRBV3-1/TRBV3-2,TRBJ2-7,CASSHPENYYEQYF,TGTGCCAGCAGCCACCCAGAAAACTACTACGAGCAGTACTTC
NA,15,TRBD1,TRBV7-2,TRBJ1-5,CASSPTGVPNQPQHF,TGTGCCAGCAGCCCTACAGGGGTACCCAATCAGCCCCAGCATTTT
NA,13,NA,TRBV28,TRBJ2-7,CASNLGRGYEQYF,TGTGCCAGCAACTTAGGTCGGGGCTACGAGCAGTACTTC
NA,16,TRBD1,TRBV2,TRBJ1-1,CASSAPGQGLSAEAFF,TGTGCCAGCAGTGCACCGGGACAGGGGCTGTCGGCTGAAGCTTTCTTT
NA,16,TRBD1,TRBV6-1,TRBJ2-5,CASSEGDSTEGETQYF,TGTGCCAGCAGTGAAGGGGACAGCACCGAAGGGGAGACCCAGTACTTC
NA,12,NA,TRBV19,TRBJ2-1,CAASGVGNEQFF,TGTGCCGCCTCGGGGGTAGGGAATGAGCAGTTCTTC
NA,16,NA,TRBV20-1,TRBJ1-6,CSASSNRFQGTTPLHF,TGCAGTGCTAGTTCAAATCGTTTTCAGGGGACGACACCCCTCCACTTT
NA,12,NA,TRBV24-1,TRBJ1-2,CATSASGKGYTF,TGTGCCACCTCTGCGTCAGGGAAGGGCTACACCTTC
once,13,NA,TRBV4-1,TRBJ1-3,CASSQVGGNTIYF,TGCGCCAGCAGCCAAGTGGGAGGGAACACCATATATTTT
once,15,TRBD1,TRBV5-1,TRBJ2-7,CASSYRTGDFYEQYF,TGCGCCAGCAGCTACCGGACAGGGGATTTTTACGAGCAGTACTTC
NA,14,NA,TRBV10-3,TRBJ1-2,CAISEGGLGYGYTF,TGTGCCATCAGTGAAGGAGGGCTTGGGTATGGCTACACCTTC
NA,15,TRBD1,TRBV19,TRBJ1-6,CASSLTGNYNSPLHF,TGTGCCAGTAGTTTGACAGGGAACTATAATTCACCCCTCCACTTT
NA,18,NA,TRBV21-1,TRBJ2-3,CASSKHWSRKGSTDTQYF,TGTGCCAGCAGCAAACATTGGAGTAGAAAGGGGAGCACAGATACGCAGTATTTT
NA,13,NA,TRBV2,TRBJ2-6,CASGVREANVLTF,TGTGCCAGCGGGGTCCGGGAGGCCAACGTCCTGACTTTC
NA,15,NA,TRBV24-1,TRBJ1-5,CATSDPTGNNQPQHF,TGTGCCACCAGTGATCCGACAGGTAACAATCAGCCCCAGCATTTT
NA,13,NA,TRBV11-2,TRBJ1-1,CASSPTRNTEAFF,TGTGCCAGCAGCCCCACAAGGAACACTGAAGCTTTCTTT
NA,14,NA,TRBV7-9,TRBJ1-4,CASSFDRNNEKLFF,TGTGCCAGCAGCTTCGACAGGAATAATGAAAAACTGTTTTTT
NA,15,NA,TRBV29-1,TRBJ1-2,CSVATGLAYTYGYTF,TGCAGCGTTGCTACAGGGCTTGCATATACCTATGGCTACACCTTC
NA,15,TRBD1,TRBV29-1,TRBJ2-3,CSVEGWTGSPDTQYF,TGCAGCGTTGAAGGCTGGACAGGGAGTCCCGATACGCAGTATTTT
NA,12,NA,TRBV5-4,TRBJ2-1,CASSFSLGEQFF,TGTGCCAGCAGCTTTAGTCTAGGTGAGCAGTTCTTC
NA,13,NA,TRBV18,TRBJ2-7,CASSRDSPYEQYF,TGTGCCAGCTCACGAGACAGTCCCTACGAGCAGTACTTC
NA,17,NA,TRBV6-4,TRBJ1-6,CASSDSQRQPDNSPLHF,TGTGCCAGCAGTGACTCCCAGCGACAGCCAGATAATTCACCCCTCCACTTT
NA,14,TRBD1,TRBV5-1,TRBJ1-1,CASSPGQGNTEAFF,TGCGCCAGCAGCCCAGGACAGGGGAACACTGAAGCTTTCTTT
NA,14,NA,TRBV19,TRBJ2-7,CASRSPDRNYEQYF,TGTGCCAGTAGGTCCCCAGACAGGAACTACGAGCAGTACTTC
NA,15,NA,TRBV5-6,TRBJ2-1,CASSLRRGGYNEQFF,TGTGCCAGCAGCTTGCGACGGGGTGGCTACAATGAGCAGTTCTTC
few,14,NA,TRBV19,TRBJ1-1,CASRPVGMNTEAFF,TGTGCCAGTAGACCCGTGGGCATGAACACTGAAGCTTTCTTT